This T cell receptor beta chain was captured by sequencing in a study of molecular identifiers for immune sequencing clone quantification. Study-wide results and caveats: Identical TCR molecules that share a barcode could lead to an underestimation of highly expanded clone sizes.

Turning to this clonotype: As yet, its antigen is unknown.

In TCRdb, the PCR reads were re-called with MiXCR into one record per CDR3 protein. The data hold hundreds of thousands of distinct CDR3 sequences, with just under 20% observed a single time. The CDR3 has 16 amino acids. Trimming removed 1 base from V and 3 bases from J, with 16 bases in between. Germline V gene data show CDR1 as SGHTA and CDR2 as FQGNSA. CD8+CD4-CCR7+CD45RA+ sorting gave the naive CD8 T cells. The chain carries TRBV7-2 and TRBJ2-7; D tentatively reads TRBD1 or TRBD2 (5 bases each). Material: naive CD8+ T cells from blood, with Jurkat cell RNA spiked in. The subset: FACS-sorted CD8+CD4-CCR7+CD45RA+ naive T cells. This clonotype was sampled from a human donor in good health. Some libraries in this study had Jurkat cell RNA spiked in. The CDR3 protein is CASSLGDGTNFYEQYF. CDR3 sequence (DNA): TGTGCCAGCAGCTTAGGAGACGGGACCAATTTCTACGAGCAGTACTTC. The variable domain in full, with the rest retrieved from reference TRBV7-2 and TRBJ2-7, is GAGVSQSPSNKVTEKGKDVELRCDPISGHTALYWYRQSLGQGLEFLIYFQGNSAPDKSGLPSDRFSAERTGGSVSTLTIQRTQQEDSAVYLCASSLGDGTNFYEQYFGPGTRLTVT.